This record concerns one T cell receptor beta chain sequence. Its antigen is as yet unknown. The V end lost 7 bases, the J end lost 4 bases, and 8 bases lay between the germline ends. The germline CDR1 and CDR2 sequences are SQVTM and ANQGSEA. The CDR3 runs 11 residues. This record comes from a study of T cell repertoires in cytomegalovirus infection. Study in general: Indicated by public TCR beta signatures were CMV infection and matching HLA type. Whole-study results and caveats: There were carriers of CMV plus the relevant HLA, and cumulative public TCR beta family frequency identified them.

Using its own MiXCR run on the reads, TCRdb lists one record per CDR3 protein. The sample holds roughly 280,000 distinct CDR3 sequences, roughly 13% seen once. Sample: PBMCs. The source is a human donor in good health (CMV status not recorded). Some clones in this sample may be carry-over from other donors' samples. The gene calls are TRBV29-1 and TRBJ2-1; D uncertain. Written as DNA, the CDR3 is TGCAGCGCGGCTGGTTACAATGAGCAGTTCTTC. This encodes CSAAGYNEQFF.